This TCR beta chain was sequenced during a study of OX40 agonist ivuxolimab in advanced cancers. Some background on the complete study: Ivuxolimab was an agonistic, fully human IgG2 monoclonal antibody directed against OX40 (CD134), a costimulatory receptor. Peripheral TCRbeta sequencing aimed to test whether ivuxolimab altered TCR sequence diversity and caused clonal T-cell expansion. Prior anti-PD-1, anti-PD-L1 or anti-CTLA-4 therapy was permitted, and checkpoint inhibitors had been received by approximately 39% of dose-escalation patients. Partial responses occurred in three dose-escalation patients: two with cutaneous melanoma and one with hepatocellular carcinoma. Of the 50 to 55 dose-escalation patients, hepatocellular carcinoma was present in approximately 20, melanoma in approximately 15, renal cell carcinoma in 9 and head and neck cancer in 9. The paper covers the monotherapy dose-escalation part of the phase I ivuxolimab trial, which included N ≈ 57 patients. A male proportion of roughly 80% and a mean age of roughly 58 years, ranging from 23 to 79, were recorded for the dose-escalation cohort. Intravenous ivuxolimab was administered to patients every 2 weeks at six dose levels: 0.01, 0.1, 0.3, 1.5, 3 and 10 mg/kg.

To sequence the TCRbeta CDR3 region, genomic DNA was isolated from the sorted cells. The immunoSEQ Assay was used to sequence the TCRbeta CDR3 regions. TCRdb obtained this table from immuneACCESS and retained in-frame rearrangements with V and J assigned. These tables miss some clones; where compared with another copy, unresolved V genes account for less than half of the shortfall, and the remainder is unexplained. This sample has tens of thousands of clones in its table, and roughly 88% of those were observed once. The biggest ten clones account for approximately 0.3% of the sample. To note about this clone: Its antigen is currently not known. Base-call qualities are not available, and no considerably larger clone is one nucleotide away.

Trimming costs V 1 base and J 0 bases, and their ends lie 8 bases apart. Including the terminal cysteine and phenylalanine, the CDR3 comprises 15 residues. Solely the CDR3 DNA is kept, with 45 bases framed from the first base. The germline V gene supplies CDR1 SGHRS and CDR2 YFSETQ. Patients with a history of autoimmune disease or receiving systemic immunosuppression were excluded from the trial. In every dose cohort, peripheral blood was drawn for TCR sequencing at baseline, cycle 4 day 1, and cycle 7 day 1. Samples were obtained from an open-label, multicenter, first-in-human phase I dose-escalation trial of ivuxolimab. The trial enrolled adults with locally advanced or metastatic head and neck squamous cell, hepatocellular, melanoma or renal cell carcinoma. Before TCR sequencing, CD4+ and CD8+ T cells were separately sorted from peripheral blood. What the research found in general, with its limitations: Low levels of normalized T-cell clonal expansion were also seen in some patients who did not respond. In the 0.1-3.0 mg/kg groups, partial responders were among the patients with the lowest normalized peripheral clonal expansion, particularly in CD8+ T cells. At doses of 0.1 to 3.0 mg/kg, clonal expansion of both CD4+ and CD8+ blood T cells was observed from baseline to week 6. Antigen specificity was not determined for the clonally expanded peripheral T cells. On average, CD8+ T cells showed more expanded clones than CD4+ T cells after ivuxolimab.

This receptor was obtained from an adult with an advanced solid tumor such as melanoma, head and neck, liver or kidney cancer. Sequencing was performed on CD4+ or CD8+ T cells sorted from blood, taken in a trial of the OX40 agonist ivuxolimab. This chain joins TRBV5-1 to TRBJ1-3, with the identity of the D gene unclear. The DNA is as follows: TGCGCCAGCAGCTTGCCCGACAACTCTGGAAACACCATATATTTT. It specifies CASSLPDNSGNTIYF.